A single sample is the source of the 4 T cell receptor beta chains below, sequenced in a study of T cells in Graves' hyperthyroidism and ophthalmopathy. What was amplified from RNA transcripts were TCR beta CDR3 regions. TCR CDR3 underwent first-round RT-PCR with the HTBI primer set. A single record per CDR3 protein comes from TCRdb applying MiXCR to the multiplex PCR reads. The sample consists of approximately 610,000 distinct CDR3 sequences, about 14% of them appearing once. Sequencing was performed on blood. These receptors were obtained from a woman aged 40-49 years with Graves' ophthalmopathy.

This clonotype was detected ten times or more. The chain employs TRBV28 and TRBJ2-4; D uncertain. V lost 6 bases, J lost 0 bases, and 15 bases lay in between. Germline V gives CDR1 MDHEN, CDR2 SYDVKM. The CDR3 length is 16 residues. In nucleotides, the CDR3 is TGTGCCAGCAGCTCCACAGCAACCCTAGCCAAAAACATTCAGTACTTC. Encoded protein: CASSSTATLAKNIQYF.

The gene calls are TRBV11-2 and TRBJ2-3; the D gene is possibly TRBD2 (6 bases). The CDR3 is made up of 14 amino acids. The V gene lost 10 bases and the J gene lost 6 bases, with 20 bases spanning the gap. Germline V lookup: CDR1 SGHAT, CDR2 FQNNGV. The CDR3 protein is CATLGLGVTDTQYF. In nucleotides, the CDR3 is TGTGCCACCTTGGGACTGGGGGTCACCGATACGCAGTATTTT.

This clonotype was seen at least ten times. The genes are TRBV2 and TRBJ2-1; TRBD1 agrees at 11 bases. V shed 6 bases, J shed 6 bases, and the junction held 7 bases outside the gene matches. Germline V gene sequence: CDR1 SNHLY, CDR2 FYNNEI. There are 15 residues in the CDR3. In DNA, the CDR3 is TGTGCCAGCAGGGACAGGGGGCAAAAGAGCAATGAGCAGTTCTTC. It yields the protein CASRDRGQKSNEQFF.

This clonotype was seen a handful of times. The V gene is TRBV28, the J gene TRBJ1-2; 7 nucleotides agree with TRBD1. Germline V gene sequence: CDR1 MDHEN, CDR2 SYDVKM. Losses at the gene ends were 1 base for V and 5 bases for J; bases not matched to a gene: 4. The CDR3 has 14 amino acids. CDR3 sequence (DNA): TGTGCCAGCAGTTTATCGGCCAGGGGGTATGGCTACACCTTC. This gives the protein CASSLSARGYGYTF.